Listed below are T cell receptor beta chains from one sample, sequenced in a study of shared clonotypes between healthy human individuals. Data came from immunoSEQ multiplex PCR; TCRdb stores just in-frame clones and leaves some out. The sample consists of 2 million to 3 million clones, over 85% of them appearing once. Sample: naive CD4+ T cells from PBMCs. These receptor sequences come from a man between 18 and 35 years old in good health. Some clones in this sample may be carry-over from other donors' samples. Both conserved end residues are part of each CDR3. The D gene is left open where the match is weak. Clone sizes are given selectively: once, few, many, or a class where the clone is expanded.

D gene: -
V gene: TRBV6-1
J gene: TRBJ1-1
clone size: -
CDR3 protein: CASTNVHPAFF
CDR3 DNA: TGTGCCAGTACGAACGTTCACCCGGCTTTCTTT

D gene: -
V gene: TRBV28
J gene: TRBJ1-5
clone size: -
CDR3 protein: CASSLQLPKPGNQPQHF
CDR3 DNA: TGTGCCAGCAGTTTACAGCTCCCCAAGCCCGGCAATCAGCCCCAGCATTTT

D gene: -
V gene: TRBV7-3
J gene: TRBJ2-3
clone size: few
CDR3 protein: CASSLIVTDTQYF
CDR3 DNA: TGTGCCAGCAGCTTAATCGTGACAGATACGCAGTATTTT

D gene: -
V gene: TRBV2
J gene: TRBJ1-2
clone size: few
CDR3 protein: CASSSRPGNGYTF
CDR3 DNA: TGTGCCAGCAGTTCACGTCCGGGGAACGGCTACACCTTC

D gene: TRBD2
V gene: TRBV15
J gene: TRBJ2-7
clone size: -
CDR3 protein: CATSREGGEQYF
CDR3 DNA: TGTGCCACCAGCAGAGAGGGGGGGGAGCAGTACTTC

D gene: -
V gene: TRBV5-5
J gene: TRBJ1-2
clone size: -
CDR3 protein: CASSLNVVPSGGYTF
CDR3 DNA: TGTGCCAGCAGCTTGAACGTGGTCCCGTCGGGTGGCTACACCTTC

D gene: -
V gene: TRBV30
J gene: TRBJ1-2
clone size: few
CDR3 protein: CAWSVLRTRGYTF
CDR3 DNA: TGTGCCTGGAGTGTACTTCGGACAAGAGGCTACACCTTC

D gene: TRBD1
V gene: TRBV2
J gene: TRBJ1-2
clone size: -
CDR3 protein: CASSEEGQGAGYTF
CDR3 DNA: TGTGCCAGCAGTGAAGAAGGACAGGGGGCTGGCTACACCTTC

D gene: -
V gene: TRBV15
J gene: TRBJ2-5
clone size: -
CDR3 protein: CATSRDLVEPPTQYF
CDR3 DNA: TGTGCCACCAGCAGAGATTTGGTCGAGCCCCCGACCCAGTACTTC

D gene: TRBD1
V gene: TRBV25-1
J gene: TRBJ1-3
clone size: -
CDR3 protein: CASSESARGGNTIYF
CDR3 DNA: TGTGCCAGCAGTGAATCGGCCAGGGGGGGAAACACCATATATTTT

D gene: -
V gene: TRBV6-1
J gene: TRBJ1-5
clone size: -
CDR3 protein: CASQRAYSNQPQHF
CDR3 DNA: TGTGCCAGCCAGAGGGCCTATAGCAATCAGCCCCAGCATTTT

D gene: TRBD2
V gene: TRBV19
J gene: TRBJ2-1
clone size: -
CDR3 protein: CASSIGLAGGNEQFF
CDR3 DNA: TGTGCCAGTAGTATAGGGCTAGCGGGAGGCAATGAGCAGTTCTTC

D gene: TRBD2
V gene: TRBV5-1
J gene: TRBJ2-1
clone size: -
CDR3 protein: CASSPGTSGDNEQFF
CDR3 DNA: TGCGCCAGCAGCCCAGGGACTAGCGGCGACAATGAGCAGTTCTTC

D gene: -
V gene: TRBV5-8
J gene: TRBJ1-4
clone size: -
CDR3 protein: CASSRWGGLDYNEKLFF
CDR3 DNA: TGTGCCAGCAGTCGTTGGGGAGGTTTGGATTATAATGAAAAACTGTTTTTT

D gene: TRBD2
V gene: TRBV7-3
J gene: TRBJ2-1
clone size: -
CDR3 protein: CASSSTSGRGNEQFF
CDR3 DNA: TGTGCCAGCAGCTCAACTAGCGGGAGAGGGAATGAGCAGTTCTTC

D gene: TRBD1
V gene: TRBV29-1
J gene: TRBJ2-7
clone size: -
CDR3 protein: CSVRGQAPYEQYF
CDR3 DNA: TGCAGCGTACGGGGACAGGCCCCTTACGAGCAGTACTTC

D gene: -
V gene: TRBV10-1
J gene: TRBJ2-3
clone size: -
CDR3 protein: CASSDGPSTDTQYF
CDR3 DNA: TGCGCCAGCAGTGATGGACCTAGCACAGATACGCAGTATTTT

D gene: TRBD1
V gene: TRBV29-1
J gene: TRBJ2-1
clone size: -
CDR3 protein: CSVGGQGYNEQFF
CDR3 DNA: TGCAGCGTGGGAGGACAGGGATACAATGAGCAGTTCTTC

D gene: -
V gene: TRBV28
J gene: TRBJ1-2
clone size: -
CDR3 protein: CAIRRSVTDGYTF
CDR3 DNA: TGTGCCATTCGCCGTTCGGTTACAGACGGCTACACCTTC

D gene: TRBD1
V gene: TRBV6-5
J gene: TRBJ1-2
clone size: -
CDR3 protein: CASSRTGAYGYTF
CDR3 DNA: TGTGCCAGCAGTCGGACAGGGGCTTATGGCTACACCTTC

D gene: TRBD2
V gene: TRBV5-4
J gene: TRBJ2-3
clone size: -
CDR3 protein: CASSRAGDEADTQYF
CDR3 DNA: TGTGCCAGCAGCCGAGCGGGAGATGAAGCAGATACGCAGTATTTT

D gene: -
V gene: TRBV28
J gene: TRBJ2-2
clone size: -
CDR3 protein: CASSSPGESNTGELFF
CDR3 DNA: TGTGCCAGCAGTTCACCGGGAGAGTCGAACACCGGGGAGCTGTTTTTT

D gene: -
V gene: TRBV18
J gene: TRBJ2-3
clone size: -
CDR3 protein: CASSPPMSDTQYF
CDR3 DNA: TGTGCCAGCTCACCACCGATGTCAGATACGCAGTATTTT

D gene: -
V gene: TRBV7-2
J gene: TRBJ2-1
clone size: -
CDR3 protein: CASSLDVSSFNEQFF
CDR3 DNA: TGTGCCAGCAGCTTAGACGTGTCCAGCTTCAATGAGCAGTTCTTC